The present TCR beta chain was sequenced within a study of blood T cell repertoires in COVID-19. Across the study: The United States, Italy and Spain supplied acute and convalescent COVID-19 samples. PBMCs, B-cell-depleted T cells, or T cells provided the cDNA or gDNA that made up the material.

In the original analysis: Reference gene primers were amplified, and this amplification served to estimate nucleated cell counts. Clones were sequenced by immunoSEQ multiplex PCR, and TCRdb holds only the in-frame ones, with some missing. Clone size and the V and J calls come from that table; the DNA yielded D and trimming. The sample yields about 210,000 clones, less than 90% seen once. The CDR3 length is 15 residues. Germline V CDR1 and CDR2: SEHNR, FQNEAQ (reference sequence). Trimming removed 5 bases from V and 3 bases from J, with 16 bases in between. This clone has more than one count but fewer than ten.

The sequence derives from a man between 35 and 55 years old with acute or convalescent COVID-19. The chain recombines TRBV7-9 with TRBJ1-1; maybe TRBD1 (6 bases). Sequences were obtained from peripheral blood. The CDR3 DNA reads TGTGCCAGCAGCATGTATCAGGGGATGGACACTGAAGCTTTCTTT. Protein: CASSMYQGMDTEAFF.